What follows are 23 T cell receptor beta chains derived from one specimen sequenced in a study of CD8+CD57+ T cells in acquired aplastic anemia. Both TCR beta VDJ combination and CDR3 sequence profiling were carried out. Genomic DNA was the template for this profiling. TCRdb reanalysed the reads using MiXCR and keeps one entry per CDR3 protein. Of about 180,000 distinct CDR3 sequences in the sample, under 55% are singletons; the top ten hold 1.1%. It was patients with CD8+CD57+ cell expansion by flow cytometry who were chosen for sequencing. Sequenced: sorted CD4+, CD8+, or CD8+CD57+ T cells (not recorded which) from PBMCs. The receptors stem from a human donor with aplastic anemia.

Here the CDR3 DNA reads TGTGCCAGCGGCTGGACAAGCGATGAGCAGTTCTTC. This codes for CASGWTSDEQFF. The chain combines TRBV3-1 with TRBJ2-1; perhaps TRBD1 as D (5 bases). Germline values: CDR1 LGHDT, CDR2 YNNKEL (reference sequence). V lost 8 bases, J lost 8 bases, and 13 bases lay in between. The CDR3 covers 12 residues.

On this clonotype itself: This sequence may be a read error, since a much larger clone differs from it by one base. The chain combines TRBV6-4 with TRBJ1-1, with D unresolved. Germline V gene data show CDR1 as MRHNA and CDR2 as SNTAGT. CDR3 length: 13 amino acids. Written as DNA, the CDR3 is TGTGCCAACAGTGCCGCGGAATTAACTGAAGCTTTCTTT. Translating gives CANSAAELTEAFF.

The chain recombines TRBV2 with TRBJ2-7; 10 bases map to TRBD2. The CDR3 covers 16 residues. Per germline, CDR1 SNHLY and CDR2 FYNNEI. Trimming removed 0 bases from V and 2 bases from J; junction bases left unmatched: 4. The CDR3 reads CASSEAWLAGAYEQYF. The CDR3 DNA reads TGTGCCAGCAGTGAAGCATGGCTAGCGGGAGCCTACGAGCAGTACTTC.

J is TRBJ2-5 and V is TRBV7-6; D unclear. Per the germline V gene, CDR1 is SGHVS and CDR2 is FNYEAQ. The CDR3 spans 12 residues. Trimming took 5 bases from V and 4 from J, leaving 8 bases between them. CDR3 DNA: TGTGCCAGCAGCCCCCCGGGAGAGACCCAGTACTTC. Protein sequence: CASSPPGETQYF.

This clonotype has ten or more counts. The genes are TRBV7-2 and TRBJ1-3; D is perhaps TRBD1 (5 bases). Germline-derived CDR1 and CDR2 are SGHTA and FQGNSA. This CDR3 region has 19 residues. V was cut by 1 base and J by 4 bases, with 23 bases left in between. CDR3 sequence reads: CASSLVSRRIRGGGNTIYF. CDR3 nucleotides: TGTGCCAGCAGCTTAGTTTCGAGGAGGATCCGCGGGGGAGGAAACACCATATATTTT.

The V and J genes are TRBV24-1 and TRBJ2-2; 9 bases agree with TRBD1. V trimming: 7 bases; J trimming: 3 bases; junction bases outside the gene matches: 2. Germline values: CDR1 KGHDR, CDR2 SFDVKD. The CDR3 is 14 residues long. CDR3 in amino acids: CATRDRGDTGELFF. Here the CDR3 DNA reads TGTGCCACCAGAGACAGGGGGGACACCGGGGAGCTGTTTTTT.

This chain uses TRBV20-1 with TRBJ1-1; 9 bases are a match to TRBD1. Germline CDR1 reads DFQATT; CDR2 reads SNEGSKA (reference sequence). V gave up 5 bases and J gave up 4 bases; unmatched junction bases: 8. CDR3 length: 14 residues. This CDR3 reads CSAVWTGESTEAFF. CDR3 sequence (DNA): TGCAGTGCTGTCTGGACAGGGGAGAGCACTGAAGCTTTCTTT.

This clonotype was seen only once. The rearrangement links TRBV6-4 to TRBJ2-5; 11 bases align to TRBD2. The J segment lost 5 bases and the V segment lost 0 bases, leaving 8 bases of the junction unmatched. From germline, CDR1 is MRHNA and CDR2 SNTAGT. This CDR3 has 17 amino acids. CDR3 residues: CASSDSSGGAAWETQYF. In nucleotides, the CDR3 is TGTGCCAGCAGTGACTCTAGCGGGGGGGCGGCCTGGGAGACCCAGTACTTC.

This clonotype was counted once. The CDR3 nucleotides read TGTGCCAGCAGCGTGCCGACAGGGTCAATCTCAGATACGCAGTATTTT. Its protein product is CASSVPTGSISDTQYF. The chain employs TRBV9 and TRBJ2-3, with 7 bases that match TRBD1. The CDR3 length is 16 residues. The germline V gene encodes CDR1 SGDLS and CDR2 YYNGEE. With V trimmed by 2 bases and J by 4 bases, 10 bases remained unmatched.

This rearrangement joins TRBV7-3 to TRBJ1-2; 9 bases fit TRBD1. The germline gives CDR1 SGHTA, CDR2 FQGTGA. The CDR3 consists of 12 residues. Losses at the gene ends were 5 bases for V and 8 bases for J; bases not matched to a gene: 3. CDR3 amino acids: CASSQGQGGYTF. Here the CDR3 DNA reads TGTGCCAGCAGCCAGGGACAGGGAGGCTACACCTTC.

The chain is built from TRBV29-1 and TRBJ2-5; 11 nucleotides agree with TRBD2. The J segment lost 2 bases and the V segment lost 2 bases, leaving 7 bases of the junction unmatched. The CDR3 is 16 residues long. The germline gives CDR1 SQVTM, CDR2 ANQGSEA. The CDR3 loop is CSVERSGGAWQETQYF. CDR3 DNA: TGCAGCGTTGAACGTAGCGGGGGGGCGTGGCAAGAGACCCAGTACTTC.

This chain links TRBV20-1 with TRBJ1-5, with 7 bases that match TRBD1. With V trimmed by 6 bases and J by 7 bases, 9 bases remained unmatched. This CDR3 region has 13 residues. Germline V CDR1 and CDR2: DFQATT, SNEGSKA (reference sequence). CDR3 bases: TGCAGTGCCAGACAGGGAGAATACCAGCCCCAGCATTTT. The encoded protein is CSARQGEYQPQHF.

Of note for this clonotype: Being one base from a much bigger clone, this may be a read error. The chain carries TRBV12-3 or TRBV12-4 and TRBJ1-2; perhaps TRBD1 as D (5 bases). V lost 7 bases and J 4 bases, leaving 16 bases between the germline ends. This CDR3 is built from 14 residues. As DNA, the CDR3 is TGTGCCAGCACCTCCTCGGCGGGGGTCTATGGCTACACCTTC. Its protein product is CASTSSAGVYGYTF.

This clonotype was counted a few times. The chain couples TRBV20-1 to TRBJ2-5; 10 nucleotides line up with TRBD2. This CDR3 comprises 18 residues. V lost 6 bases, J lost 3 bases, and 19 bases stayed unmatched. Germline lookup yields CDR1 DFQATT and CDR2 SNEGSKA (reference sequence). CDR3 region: CSAGRISAGGHLKETQYF. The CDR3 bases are TGCAGTGCCGGTCGAATATCAGCGGGGGGGCACCTCAAAGAGACCCAGTACTTC.

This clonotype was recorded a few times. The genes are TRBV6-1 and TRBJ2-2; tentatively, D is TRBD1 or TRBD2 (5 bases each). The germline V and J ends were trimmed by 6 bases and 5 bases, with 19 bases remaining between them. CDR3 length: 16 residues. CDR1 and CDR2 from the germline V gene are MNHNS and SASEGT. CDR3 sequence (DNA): TGTGCCAGCAGCCGTTTTTGGGGGAAAAAGACCGGGGAGCTGTTTTTT. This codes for CASSRFWGKKTGELFF.

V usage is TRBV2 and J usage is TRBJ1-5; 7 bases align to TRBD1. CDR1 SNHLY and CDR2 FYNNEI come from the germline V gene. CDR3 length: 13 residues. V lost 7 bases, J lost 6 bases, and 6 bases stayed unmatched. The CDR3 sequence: CASNGQARQPQHF. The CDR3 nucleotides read TGTGCCAGCAACGGACAGGCGCGTCAGCCCCAGCATTTT.

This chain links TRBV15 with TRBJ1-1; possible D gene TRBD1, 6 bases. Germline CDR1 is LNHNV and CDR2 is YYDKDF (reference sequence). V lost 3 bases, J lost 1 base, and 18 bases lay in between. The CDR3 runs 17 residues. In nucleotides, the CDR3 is TGTGCCACCAGCAGGGATGGGGGGGCGAGAGAGAACACTGAAGCTTTCTTT. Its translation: CATSRDGGARENTEAFF.

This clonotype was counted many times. CDR3 bases: TGCAGTGCTAGTCCCCGTCGGATTTTCGGAAACGAGCAGTACTTC. Translated, it gives CSASPRRIFGNEQYF. The chain uses TRBV20-1 and TRBJ2-7; D unclear. V lost 3 bases to trimming and J lost 5 bases, with 20 bases between them. This CDR3 spans 15 amino acids. Germline values: CDR1 DFQATT, CDR2 SNEGSKA (reference sequence).

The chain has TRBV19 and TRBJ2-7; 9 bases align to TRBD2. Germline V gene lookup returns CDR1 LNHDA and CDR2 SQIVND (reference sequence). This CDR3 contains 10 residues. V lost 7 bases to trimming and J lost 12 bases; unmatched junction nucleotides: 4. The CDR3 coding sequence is TGTGCCAGTAAGAGCGGGGGGCGGTACTTC. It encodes CASKSGGRYF.

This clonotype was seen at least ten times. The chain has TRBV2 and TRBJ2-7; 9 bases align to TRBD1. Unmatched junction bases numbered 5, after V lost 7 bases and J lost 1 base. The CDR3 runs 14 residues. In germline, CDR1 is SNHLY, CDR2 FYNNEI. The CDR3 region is CASNTGTGSYEQYF. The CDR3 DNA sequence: TGTGCCAGCAACACCGGGACAGGGTCCTACGAGCAGTACTTC.

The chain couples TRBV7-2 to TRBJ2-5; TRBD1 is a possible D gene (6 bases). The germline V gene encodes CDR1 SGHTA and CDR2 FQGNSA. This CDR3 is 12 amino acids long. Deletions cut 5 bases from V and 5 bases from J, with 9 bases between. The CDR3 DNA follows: TGTGCCAGCAGCAACAGGGAGGAGACCCAGTACTTC. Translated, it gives CASSNREETQYF.

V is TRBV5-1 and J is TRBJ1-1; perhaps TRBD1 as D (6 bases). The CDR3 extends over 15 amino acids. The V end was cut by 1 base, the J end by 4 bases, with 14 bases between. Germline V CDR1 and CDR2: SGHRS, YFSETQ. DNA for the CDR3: TGCGCCAGCAGCTTGCTAGCGGGGGGGCCCACTGAAGCTTTCTTT. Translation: CASSLLAGGPTEAFF.

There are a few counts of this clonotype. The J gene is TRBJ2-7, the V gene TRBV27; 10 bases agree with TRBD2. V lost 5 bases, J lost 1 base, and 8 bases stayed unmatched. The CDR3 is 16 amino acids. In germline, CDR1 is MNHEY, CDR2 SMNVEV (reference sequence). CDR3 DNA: TGTGCCAGCAGTAGACAACTAGCGGGGTTATCCTACGAGCAGTACTTC. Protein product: CASSRQLAGLSYEQYF.